This entry is about one T cell receptor gamma chain. As yet, its antigen is unknown. Looked up from germline, CDR1 is EGSNGY and CDR2 is YDSYNSKV. After removal of 6 bases from V and 4 bases from J, the junction contained 18 bases not matched to a gene. The CDR3 consists of 16 residues. These data belong to a study of Vδ1+ human thymocytes. General study results and limits: Highly polyclonal TRG and TRD repertoires with Gaussian CDR3 length distributions appeared in thymus. Thymic delta-chain repertoires held approximately 20% Vdelta2 sequences and few Vdelta3, despite high sort purity.

Sequences come from RNA converted to cDNA by reverse transcription. CDR3 amplicons came from multiplex PCR with pooled V-gene forward and constant-region reverse primers. TCRdb ran CATT on the multiplex PCR reads. This sample has under 25,000 gamma-chain clones, with about an eighth found just once. Between about 96% and 99.6% of sorted thymocytes were Vdelta1+. The sequenced material came from Vdelta1+ gamma-delta thymocytes from the thymus. The subset denotes: FACS-sorted CD3+ TCRalphabeta- TCRVdelta1+ TCRVdelta2- thymocytes. The TCR originated in a child less than two years old who had congenital heart surgery. V gene TRGV2 combines with J gene TRGJ1 or TRGJ2. As DNA, the CDR3 is TGTGCCACCTGGACGATACCACTAAAGAGGTATTATAAGAAACTCTTT. This codes for CATWTIPLKRYYKKLF.